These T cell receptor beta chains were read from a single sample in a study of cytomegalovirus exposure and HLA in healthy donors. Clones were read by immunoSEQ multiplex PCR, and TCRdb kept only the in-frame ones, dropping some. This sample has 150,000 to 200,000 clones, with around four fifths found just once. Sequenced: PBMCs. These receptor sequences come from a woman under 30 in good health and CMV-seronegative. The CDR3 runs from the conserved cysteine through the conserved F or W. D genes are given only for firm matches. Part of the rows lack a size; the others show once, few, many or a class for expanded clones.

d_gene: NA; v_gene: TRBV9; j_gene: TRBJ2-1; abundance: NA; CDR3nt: TGTGCCAGCAGCGTAGACAGGCTAAACAATGAGCAGTTCTTC; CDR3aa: CASSVDRLNNEQFF
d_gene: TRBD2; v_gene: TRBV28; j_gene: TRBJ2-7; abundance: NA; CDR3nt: TGTGCCAGCCTTGCCGGCGGCACGGGAGGTTACGAGCAGTACTTC; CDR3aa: CASLAGGTGGYEQYF
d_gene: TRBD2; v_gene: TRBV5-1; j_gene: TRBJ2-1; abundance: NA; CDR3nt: TGCGCCAGCAGCCCGGAGCTAGCGGGAGGCGGAAATGAGCAGTTCTTC; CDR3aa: CASSPELAGGGNEQFF
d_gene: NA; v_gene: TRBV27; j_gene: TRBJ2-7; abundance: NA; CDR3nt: TGTGCCAACCCTTGCGGGACAGCTTCCTACGAGCAGTACTTC; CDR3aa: CANPCGTASYEQYF
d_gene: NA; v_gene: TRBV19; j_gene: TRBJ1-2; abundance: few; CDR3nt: TGTGCCAGTAGTAGACCCAGGGGCGCTAACTATGGCTACACCTTC; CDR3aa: CASSRPRGANYGYTF
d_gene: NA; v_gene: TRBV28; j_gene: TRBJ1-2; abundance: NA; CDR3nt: TGTGCCAGCAGCCGCAGTCAGGGGAACTATGGCTACACCTTC; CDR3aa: CASSRSQGNYGYTF
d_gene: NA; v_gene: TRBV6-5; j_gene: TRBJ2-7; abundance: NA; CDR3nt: TGTGCCAGCAGTAGCAGGCCGCAAACCTACGAGCAGTACTTC; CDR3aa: CASSSRPQTYEQYF
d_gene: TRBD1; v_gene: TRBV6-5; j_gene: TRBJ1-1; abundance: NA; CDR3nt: TGTGCCAGCAGGGACAGGGATTTGAACACTGAAGCTTTCTTT; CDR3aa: CASRDRDLNTEAFF
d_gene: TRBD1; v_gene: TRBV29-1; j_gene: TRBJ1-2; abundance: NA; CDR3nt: TGCAGCGTTGTCACAGGGGGGGACTATGGCTACACCTTC; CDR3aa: CSVVTGGDYGYTF
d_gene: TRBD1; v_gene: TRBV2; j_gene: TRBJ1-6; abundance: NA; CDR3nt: TGTGCCAGCCGCTCACAGGGGGGAAAATCACCCCTCCACTTT; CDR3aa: CASRSQGGKSPLHF
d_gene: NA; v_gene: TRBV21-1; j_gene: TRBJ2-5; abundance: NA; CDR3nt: TGTGCCAGCAGCACACTTCTCCGACAGGGAGAGACCCAGTACTTC; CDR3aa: CASSTLLRQGETQYF
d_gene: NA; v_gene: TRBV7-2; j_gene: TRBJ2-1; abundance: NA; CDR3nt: TGTGCCAGCAGCTTATCGGGAAAGACGTACTCCTACAATGAGCAGTTCTTC; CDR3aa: CASSLSGKTYSYNEQFF
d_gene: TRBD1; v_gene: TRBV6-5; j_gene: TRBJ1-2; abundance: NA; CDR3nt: TGTGCCAGCAGGAAAACAGGGGGATCTAACTATGGCTACACCTTC; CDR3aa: CASRKTGGSNYGYTF
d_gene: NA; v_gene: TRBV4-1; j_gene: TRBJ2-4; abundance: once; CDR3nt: TGCGCCAGCAGCCATCCCACTCGGGACAAACTAGCCAAAAACATTCAGTACTTC; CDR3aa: CASSHPTRDKLAKNIQYF
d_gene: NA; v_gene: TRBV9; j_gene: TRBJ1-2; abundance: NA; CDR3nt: TGTGCCAGCAGCGTCTCGGGGGGCACCTACGGCTACACCTTC; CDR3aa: CASSVSGGTYGYTF
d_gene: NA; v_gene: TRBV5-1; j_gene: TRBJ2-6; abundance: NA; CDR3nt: TGCGCCAGCAGCTTGGTGTACTCGGACAGACCCATATCCTCTGGGGCCAACGTCCTGACTTTC; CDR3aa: CASSLVYSDRPISSGANVLTF
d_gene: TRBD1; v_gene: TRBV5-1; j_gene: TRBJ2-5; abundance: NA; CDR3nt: TGCGCCAGCAGCACGGGATTTCGGACAGGGGAAGAGACCCAGTACTTC; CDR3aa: CASSTGFRTGEETQYF
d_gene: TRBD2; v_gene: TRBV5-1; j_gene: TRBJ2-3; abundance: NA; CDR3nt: TGCGCCAGCAGCTTGGAACTTTATGACCCGACTAGCGGGAGAAATACGCAGTATTTT; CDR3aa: CASSLELYDPTSGRNTQYF
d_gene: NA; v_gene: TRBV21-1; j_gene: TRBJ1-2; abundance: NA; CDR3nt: TGTGCCAGCGTCCAGAATACGGAGGCTAACTATGGCTACACCTTC; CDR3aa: CASVQNTEANYGYTF
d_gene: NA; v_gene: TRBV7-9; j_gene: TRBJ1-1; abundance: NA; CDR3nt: TGTGCCAGCAGCTCCAACATGAACACTGAAGCTTTCTTT; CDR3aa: CASSSNMNTEAFF
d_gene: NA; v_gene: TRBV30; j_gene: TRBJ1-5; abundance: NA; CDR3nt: TGTGCCTGGAGCCGTACGTCAGGGGCTCAGCCCCAGCATTTT; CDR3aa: CAWSRTSGAQPQHF
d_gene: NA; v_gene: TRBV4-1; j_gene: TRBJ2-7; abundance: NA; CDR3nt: TGCGCCAGCAGCCAAGAACAGACAGGCTCCGAGCAGTACTTC; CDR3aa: CASSQEQTGSEQYF
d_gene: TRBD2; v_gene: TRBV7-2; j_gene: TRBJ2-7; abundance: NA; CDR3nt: TGTGCCAGCAGCTTTTTATGGACTAGCGGGGTCTGGGCCTACGAGCAGTACTTC; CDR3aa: CASSFLWTSGVWAYEQYF
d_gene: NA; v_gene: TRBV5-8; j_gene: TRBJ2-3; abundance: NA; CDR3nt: TGTGCCAGCAGCTTGAAACGGGTCCAGAGCACAGATACGCAGTATTTT; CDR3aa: CASSLKRVQSTDTQYF
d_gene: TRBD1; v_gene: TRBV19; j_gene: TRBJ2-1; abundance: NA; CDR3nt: TGTGCCAGTAGTATAATGCCGACCGGGACAGGGGGTGTAAATGAGCAGTTCTTC; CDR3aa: CASSIMPTGTGGVNEQFF
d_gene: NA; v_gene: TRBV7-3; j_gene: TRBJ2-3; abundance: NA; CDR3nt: TGTGCCAGCAGCTTAAAGCTGACAGGCACAGATACGCAGTATTTT; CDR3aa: CASSLKLTGTDTQYF
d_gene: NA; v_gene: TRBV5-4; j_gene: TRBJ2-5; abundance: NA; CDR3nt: TGTGCCAGCAGCTTAACGGGGAGCGCCCAAGAGACCCAGTACTTC; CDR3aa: CASSLTGSAQETQYF
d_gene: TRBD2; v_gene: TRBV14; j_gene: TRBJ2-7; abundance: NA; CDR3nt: TGTGCCAGCAGCACGAGACCTCCGGGACTAGCGGCCTCCTACGAGCAGTACTTC; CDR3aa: CASSTRPPGLAASYEQYF
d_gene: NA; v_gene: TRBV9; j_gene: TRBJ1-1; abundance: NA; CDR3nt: TGTGCCAGCAGCCCCCCCCGGGGGGGTATAAACACTGAAGCTTTCTTT; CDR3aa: CASSPPRGGINTEAFF
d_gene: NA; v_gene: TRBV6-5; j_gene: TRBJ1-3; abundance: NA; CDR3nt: TGTGCCAGCAGCTCCGACATTTCAGGAAACACCATATATTTT; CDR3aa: CASSSDISGNTIYF